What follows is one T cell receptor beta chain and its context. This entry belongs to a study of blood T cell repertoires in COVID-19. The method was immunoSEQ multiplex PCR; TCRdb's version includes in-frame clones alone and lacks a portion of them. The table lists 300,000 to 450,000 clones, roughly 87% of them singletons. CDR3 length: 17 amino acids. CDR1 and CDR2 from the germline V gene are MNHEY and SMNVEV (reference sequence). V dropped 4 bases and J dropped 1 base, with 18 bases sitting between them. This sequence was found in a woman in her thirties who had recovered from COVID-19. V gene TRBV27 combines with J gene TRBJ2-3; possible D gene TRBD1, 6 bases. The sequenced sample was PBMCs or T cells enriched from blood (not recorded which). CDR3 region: CASSSPGHVVGTDTQYF. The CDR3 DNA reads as TGTGCCAGCAGTTCCCCGGGACATGTGGTAGGCACAGATACGCAGTATTTT.